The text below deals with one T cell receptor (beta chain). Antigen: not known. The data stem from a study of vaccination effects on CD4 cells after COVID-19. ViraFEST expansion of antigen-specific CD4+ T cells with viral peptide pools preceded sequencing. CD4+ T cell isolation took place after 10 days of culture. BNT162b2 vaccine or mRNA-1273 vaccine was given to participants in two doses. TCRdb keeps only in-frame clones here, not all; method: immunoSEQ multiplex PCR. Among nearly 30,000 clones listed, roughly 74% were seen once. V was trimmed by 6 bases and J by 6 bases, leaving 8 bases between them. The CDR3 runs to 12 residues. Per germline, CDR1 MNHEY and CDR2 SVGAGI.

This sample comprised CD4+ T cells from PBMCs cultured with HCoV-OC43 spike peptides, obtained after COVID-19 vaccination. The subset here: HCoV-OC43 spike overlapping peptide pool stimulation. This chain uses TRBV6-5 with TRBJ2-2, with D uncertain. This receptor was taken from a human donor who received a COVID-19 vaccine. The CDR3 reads CASSHIPGELFF. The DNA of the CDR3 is TGTGCCAGCAGCCATATTCCCGGGGAGCTGTTTTTT.